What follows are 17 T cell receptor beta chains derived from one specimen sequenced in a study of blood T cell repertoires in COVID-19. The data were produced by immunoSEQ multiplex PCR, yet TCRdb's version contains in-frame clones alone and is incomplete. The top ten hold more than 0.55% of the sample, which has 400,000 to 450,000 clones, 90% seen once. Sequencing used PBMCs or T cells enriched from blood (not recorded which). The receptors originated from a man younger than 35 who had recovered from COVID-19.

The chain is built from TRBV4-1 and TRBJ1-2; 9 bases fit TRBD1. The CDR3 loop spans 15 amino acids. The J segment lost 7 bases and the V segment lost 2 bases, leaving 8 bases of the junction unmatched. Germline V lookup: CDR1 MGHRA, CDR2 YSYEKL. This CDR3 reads CASSQPGTGSSGYTF. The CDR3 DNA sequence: TGCGCCAGCAGCCAACCCGGGACAGGGTCTTCTGGCTACACCTTC.

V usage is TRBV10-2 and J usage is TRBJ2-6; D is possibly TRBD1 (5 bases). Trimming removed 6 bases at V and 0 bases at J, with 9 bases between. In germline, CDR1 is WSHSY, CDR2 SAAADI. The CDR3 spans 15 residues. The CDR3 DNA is TGCGCCAGCAGGACAGAAAGCTCTGGGGCCAACGTCCTGACTTTC. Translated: CASRTESSGANVLTF.

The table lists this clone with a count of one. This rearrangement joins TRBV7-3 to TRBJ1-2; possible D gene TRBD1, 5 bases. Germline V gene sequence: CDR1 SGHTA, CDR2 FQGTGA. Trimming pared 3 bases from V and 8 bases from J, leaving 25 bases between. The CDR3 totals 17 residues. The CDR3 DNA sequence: TGTGCCAGCAGCTTCCTATTCGAGGACACCACCTCGGACGGCTACACCTTC. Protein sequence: CASSFLFEDTTSDGYTF.

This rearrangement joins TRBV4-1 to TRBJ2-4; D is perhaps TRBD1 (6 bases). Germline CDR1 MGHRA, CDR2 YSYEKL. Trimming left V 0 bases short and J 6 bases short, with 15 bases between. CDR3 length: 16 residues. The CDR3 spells CASSQDPGGRGNIQYF. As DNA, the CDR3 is TGCGCCAGCAGCCAAGATCCCGGAGGCAGGGGAAACATTCAGTACTTC.

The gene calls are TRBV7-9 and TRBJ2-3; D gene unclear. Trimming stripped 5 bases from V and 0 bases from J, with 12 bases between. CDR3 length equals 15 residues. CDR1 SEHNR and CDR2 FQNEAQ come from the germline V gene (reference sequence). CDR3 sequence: CASSLLALSTDTQYF. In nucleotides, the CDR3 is TGTGCCAGCAGCCTCTTAGCCCTAAGCACAGATACGCAGTATTTT.

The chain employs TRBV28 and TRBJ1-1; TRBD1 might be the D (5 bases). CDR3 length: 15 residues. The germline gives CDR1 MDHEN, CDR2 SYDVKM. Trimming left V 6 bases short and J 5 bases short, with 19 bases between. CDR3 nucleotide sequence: TGTGCCAGCAGCTCCGCGTCGGGGGGAGGGACTGAAGCTTTCTTT. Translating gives CASSSASGGGTEAFF.

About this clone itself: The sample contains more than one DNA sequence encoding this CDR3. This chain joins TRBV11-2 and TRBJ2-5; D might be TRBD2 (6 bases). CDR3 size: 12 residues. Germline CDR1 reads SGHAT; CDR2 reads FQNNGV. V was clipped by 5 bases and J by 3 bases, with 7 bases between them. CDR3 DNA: TGTGCCAGCAGCCCGGGGGAAGAGACCCAGTACTTC. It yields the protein CASSPGEETQYF.

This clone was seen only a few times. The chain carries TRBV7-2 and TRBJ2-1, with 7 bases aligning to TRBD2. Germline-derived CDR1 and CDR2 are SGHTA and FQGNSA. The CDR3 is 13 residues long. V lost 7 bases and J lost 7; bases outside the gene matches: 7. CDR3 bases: TGTGCCAGCAAGAAGGCGGGAGTAAATGAGCAGTTCTTC. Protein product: CASKKAGVNEQFF. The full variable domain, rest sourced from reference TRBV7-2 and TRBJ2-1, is GAGVSQSPSNKVTEKGKDVELRCDPISGHTALYWYRQSLGQGLEFLIYFQGNSAPDKSGLPSDRFSAERTGGSVSTLTIQRTQQEDSAVYLCASKKAGVNEQFFGPGTRLTVL.

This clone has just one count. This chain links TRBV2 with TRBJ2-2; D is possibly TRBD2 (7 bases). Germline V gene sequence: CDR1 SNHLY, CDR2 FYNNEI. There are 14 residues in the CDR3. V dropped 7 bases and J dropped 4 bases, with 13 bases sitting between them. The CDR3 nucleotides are TGTGCCAGCATGGGCGGGGGCATCACCGGGGAGCTGTTTTTT. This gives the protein CASMGGGITGELFF.

The DNA for the CDR3 is TGTGCCAGCAGCGTAGGGACTAGCGGGAGAGTAGAGACCCAGTACTTC. This translates into CASSVGTSGRVETQYF. The chain employs TRBV9 and TRBJ2-5, with 13 bases that match TRBD2. The CDR3 length is 16 residues. Germline V CDR1 and CDR2: SGDLS, YYNGEE. V gave up 0 bases and J gave up 4 bases; unmatched junction bases: 3.

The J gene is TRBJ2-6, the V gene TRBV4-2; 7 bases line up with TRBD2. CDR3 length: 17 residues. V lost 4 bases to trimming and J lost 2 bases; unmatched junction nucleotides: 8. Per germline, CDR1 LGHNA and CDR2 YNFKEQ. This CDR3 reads CASSPAVGGTGANVLTF. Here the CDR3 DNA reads TGTGCCAGCAGCCCGGCGGTGGGAGGGACTGGGGCCAACGTCCTGACTTTC.

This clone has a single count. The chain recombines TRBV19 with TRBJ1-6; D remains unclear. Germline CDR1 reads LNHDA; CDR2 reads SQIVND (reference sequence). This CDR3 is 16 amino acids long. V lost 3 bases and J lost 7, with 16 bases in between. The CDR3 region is CASSIRRPTQNSPLHF. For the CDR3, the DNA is TGTGCCAGTAGTATTCGGAGACCTACTCAAAATTCACCCCTCCACTTT.

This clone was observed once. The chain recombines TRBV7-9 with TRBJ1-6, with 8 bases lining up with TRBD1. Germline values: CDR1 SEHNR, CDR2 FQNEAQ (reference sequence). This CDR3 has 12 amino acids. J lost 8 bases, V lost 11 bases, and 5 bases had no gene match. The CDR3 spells CASGQGYSPLHF. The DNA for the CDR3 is TGTGCCTCCGGACAGGGTTATTCACCCCTCCACTTT.

CDR3 sequence reads: CASSLDRGGYGYTF. The CDR3 region has the DNA TGTGCCAGCAGTTTAGACAGGGGGGGGTATGGCTACACCTTC. This chain connects TRBV27 to TRBJ1-2, with TRBD1 matching 9 bases. V was clipped by 2 bases and J by 5 bases; unmatched bases: 3. CDR3 length equals 14 residues. The germline V gene encodes CDR1 MNHEY and CDR2 SMNVEV (reference sequence).

This CDR3 is CASSVDSQGGTQYF. In DNA, the CDR3 is TGTGCCAGCAGCGTAGACTCCCAGGGGGGGACCCAGTACTTC. The rearrangement links TRBV9 to TRBJ2-5; D perhaps matches TRBD1 (7 bases). The ends were cut back, 0 bases at V and 7 bases at J, with 13 bases in the middle. Germline CDR1 reads SGDLS; CDR2 reads YYNGEE. CDR3 length: 14 residues.

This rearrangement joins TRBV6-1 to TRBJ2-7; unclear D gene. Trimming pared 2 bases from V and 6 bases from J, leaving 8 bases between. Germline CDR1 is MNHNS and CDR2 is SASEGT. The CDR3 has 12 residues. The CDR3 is CASSENLSEQYF. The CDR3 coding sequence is TGTGCCAGCAGTGAAAATCTTAGCGAGCAGTACTTC.

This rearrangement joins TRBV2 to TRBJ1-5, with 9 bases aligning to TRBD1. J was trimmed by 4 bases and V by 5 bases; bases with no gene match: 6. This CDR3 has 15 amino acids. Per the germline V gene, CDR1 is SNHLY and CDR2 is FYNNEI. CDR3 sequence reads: CASSPGTGRNQPQHF. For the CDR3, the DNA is TGTGCCAGCAGTCCCGGGACAGGGAGAAATCAGCCCCAGCATTTT.